This note documents a single TCR beta chain sequence. At least ten counts were recorded for this clonotype. Its antigen has not been determined. The record has no base qualities; no much larger clone is one base away. To demonstrate the VDJtools post-analysis software, TCR beta repertoires were profiled from the peripheral blood of 13 young patients with multiple sclerosis. Multiple sclerosis patients were children and adolescents aged roughly 6 to 17 years. The method behind the library was PCR. This sample was sequenced with an Illumina HiSeq 2500. Unique molecular identifiers were incorporated into TCR beta cDNA libraries to reduce PCR and sequencing biases. Roughly 0.5 million cDNA molecules were obtained per 1 to 10 million input T cells, so each molecule approximated one T cell. The patient libraries were prepared and sequenced using the same protocol as the earlier healthy control dataset. Samples belonging to the same batch were prepared together, multiplexed and sequenced on a shared HiSeq lane. The original pipeline was this. Raw barcoded reads were processed with MIGEC, discarding single-read molecular identifier groups before consensus assembly and CDR3 extraction. VDJtools was used for post-analysis of the clonotype tables, with diversity normalized by down-sampling every dataset to the smallest sample size. Repertoire overlap clustering matched CDR3 amino acid but not nucleotide sequences to correct batch-related cross-sample contamination. The public reads were run again by TCRdb, first through fastp at Q25 and then through MiXCR, and only productive beta chains were kept. One record per CDR3 amino acid sequence lists the most common genes and DNA. TCRdb's processing, not the study's, gives the V and J calls here. This sample has about 770,000 distinct CDR3 sequences in its table, and about 45% of those were observed once. The ten largest account for 4.9% of the sample.

This sample was included in a study of post-analysis software for immune sequencing data (dated by TCRdb to the mid-2010s). Broadly, across the study: Relapsing-remitting, secondary progressive and progressive-relapsing multiple sclerosis were recorded as disease courses, and subtype annotation was lacking for some patients. A subset of samples was prepared in parallel using single-end sample barcoding, then pooled and co-amplified after Illumina adapter ligation. The patient repertoires were set against under 12 previously published healthy control repertoires from donors whose ages ranged from roughly 6 to 27 years. What the authors observed across the whole study: Direct clustering with F measure revealed strong co-clustering of samples prepared in the same batch, which led to a batch-effect correction. Multiple sclerosis patients had significantly lower normalized Chao1 diversity than controls, a result that suggests substantial peripheral T-cell clonal expansion. Patients showed significantly higher frequencies than controls for a handful of TRBV segments, among them TRBV5-6, TRBV5-1 and TRBV20-1. The control group was slightly older than the multiple sclerosis patient group.

From V the trimming removes 5 bases and from J it removes 1 base, while the gene matches leave 0 bases of the junction unaccounted for. The CDR3 contains 13 residues, cysteine and phenylalanine counted. CDR3 DNA only is kept here, 39 bases in frame from base 1. The sequencing input was blood. The TCR originated in a girl between 10 and 17 years old with multiple sclerosis. The sequence is built from TRBV12-3 or TRBV12-4 and TRBJ2-5, with TRBD1 matching 8 junction bases. The nucleotide sequence reads TGTGCCAGCAGTGGGACAGGCCAAGAGACCCAGTACTTC. This encodes CASSGTGQETQYF.